The T cell receptor (beta chain) under discussion was sequenced for a study of blood T cell repertoires in COVID-19. At the level of the study: The origin of the acute and convalescent COVID-19 samples was the United States, Italy and Spain. Nucleic acid was either cDNA or gDNA, and it came from T cells, B-cell-depleted T cells, or PBMCs.

The germline V gene encodes CDR1 SGHRS and CDR2 YFSETQ. Trimming cost V 4 bases and J 5 bases; bases outside gene matches: 4. The CDR3 consists of 14 residues. As originally analysed: Estimated nucleated cell counts came from reference gene primer amplification. Clones were read by immunoSEQ multiplex PCR, and TCRdb kept only the in-frame ones, dropping some. V and J calls and clone size follow that table, whereas D and trimming were derived from the DNA. The sample holds approximately 160,000 clones, roughly four fifths seen once. The clonotype originates from a man between 65 and 80 years old who had recovered from COVID-19. The V gene is TRBV5-1, the J gene TRBJ1-4, with 8 nucleotides matching TRBD1. Sequenced sample: peripheral blood. The CDR3 is CASSVRTGNEKLFF. Written as DNA, the CDR3 is TGCGCCAGCAGCGTTAGGACAGGGAATGAAAAACTGTTTTTT.